This TCR beta chain comes out of a study of blood T cell repertoires in COVID-19 (dated by TCRdb to the early 2020s). Describing the broader study: The collaborator samples originated in the United States, Italy and Spain and spanned the acute and convalescent phases of COVID-19. The repertoires were made available in a free public database intended to serve as a resource for research on the immune response to SARS-CoV-2. Deeply sampled blood TCRbeta repertoires from subjects exposed to, actively infected with, or recovered from COVID-19 were included in the dataset. Where HLA class I and class II types were available, the types were taken from metadata supplied by the sample provider, not from assay-based typing. Sample metadata almost always included a de-identified subject ID, COVID-19 status, age in years and sex. The material from the prospective study consisted of cDNA or gDNA derived from T cells, B-cell-depleted T cells, or PBMCs. Samples came from the ongoing ImmuneRACE study (first 160 participants) plus 1,254 subjects from 6 global collaborators. Paper-wide results and their limitations: Clinical and demographic metadata were provided uncurated, with the amount varying by source and participant.

The collaborating institutions used their own protocols to collect whole blood in K2EDTA tubes. For TCRbeta analysis, collaborator samples were shipped as frozen whole blood, as isolated PBMCs, or as DNA extracted from either sample type. The immunoSEQ Assay, a bias-controlled multiplex PCR, was used to amplify TCRbeta CDR3 regions from genomic DNA. As for the authors' bioinformatics: The number of nucleated cells in each sample was estimated by amplification of reference gene primers within the assay. Sequence reads were collapsed and filtered to measure the absolute abundance of every unique TCRbeta CDR3 rearrangement. Productive Simpson clonality was computed per sample as the square root of Simpson's diversity index over productive rearrangements. TCRdb holds this immuneACCESS table with in-frame rearrangements only. Some clones are missing; in checked studies, unresolved V genes explain under half, and the rest has no known cause. The D gene and trimming were derived from the DNA, and the V and J assignments and clone size from that table. Present in this sample are under 150,000 clones, 79% of which were seen just once. Of the sample, around 4.1% is held by the ten largest clones.

The CDR1 and CDR2 encoded by the germline V gene (reference sequence) are MNHNY and SVGAGI. V is shortened by 7 bases, J by 0 bases, and the region joining them spans 16 bases. CDR3 length: 16 amino acids, cysteine to phenylalanine. Of the read, only the CDR3 DNA is kept; its 48 bases are in frame from base 1. With regard to this clone: This receptor's antigen is unknown. Base qualities are not provided; no much larger clone lies one nucleotide away.

The sequence was obtained from a woman of 80 years or more with acute or convalescent COVID-19. This sequence uses TRBV6-6 and TRBJ1-5; a weak D assignment points to TRBD1 (6 bases agree). The specimen sequenced was peripheral blood. The CDR3 sequence is CASTPSQGYSNQPQHF. Read as DNA, the sequence is TGTGCCAGCACCCCTTCACAGGGATATAGCAATCAGCCCCAGCATTTT.